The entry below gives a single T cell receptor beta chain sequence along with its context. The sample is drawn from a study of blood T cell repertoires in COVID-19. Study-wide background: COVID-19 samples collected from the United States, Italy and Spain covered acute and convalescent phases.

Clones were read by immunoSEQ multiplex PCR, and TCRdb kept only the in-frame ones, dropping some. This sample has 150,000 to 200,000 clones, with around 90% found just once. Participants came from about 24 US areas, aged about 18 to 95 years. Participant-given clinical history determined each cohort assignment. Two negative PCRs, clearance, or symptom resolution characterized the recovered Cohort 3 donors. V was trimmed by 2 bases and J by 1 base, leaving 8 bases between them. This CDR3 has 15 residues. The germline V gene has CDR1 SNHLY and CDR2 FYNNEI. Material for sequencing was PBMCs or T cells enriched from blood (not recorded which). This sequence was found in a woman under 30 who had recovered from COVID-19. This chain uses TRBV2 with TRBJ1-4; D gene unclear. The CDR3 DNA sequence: TGTGCCAGCAGTGAACAGAGGAGAACTAATGAAAAACTGTTTTTT. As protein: CASSEQRRTNEKLFF.